These 15 T cell receptor beta chains were sequenced from one sample in a study of blood T cell repertoires in COVID-19. Using immunoSEQ multiplex PCR, the repertoire was profiled, and TCRdb retains in-frame clones only, with some absent. The data contain some 180,000 clones, 84% of them singletons. Sequenced input: PBMCs or T cells enriched from blood (not recorded which). Every receptor here comes from a woman in her twenties or thirties who had been exposed to COVID-19.

The chain recombines TRBV2 with TRBJ2-1; the D gene is possibly TRBD2 (7 bases). Per the germline V gene, CDR1 is SNHLY and CDR2 is FYNNEI. V was cut by 7 bases and J by 12 bases, with 25 bases left in between. The CDR3 has 15 residues. The DNA of the CDR3 is TGTGCCAGCATGAATGGGGGGGGCGCAGGGGAATGGCAGTTCTTC. The encoded protein is CASMNGGGAGEWQFF.

V and J are TRBV6-2 or TRBV6-3 and TRBJ2-5; D remains unclear. V was shortened by 5 bases and J by 0 bases, with 10 bases between the two germline ends. Germline assignment: CDR1 MNHEY and CDR2 SVGEGT. The CDR3 runs to 14 residues. The CDR3 sequence: CASSPWAYQETQYF. For the CDR3, the DNA is TGTGCCAGCAGTCCCTGGGCCTACCAAGAGACCCAGTACTTC.

In this sample, this clone turned up a few times. This chain uses TRBV27 with TRBJ1-6; D gene ambiguous. Germline V gene sequence: CDR1 MNHEY, CDR2 SMNVEV (reference sequence). This CDR3 has 12 amino acids. Deletions cut 3 bases from V and 5 bases from J, with 2 bases between. The CDR3, as DNA: TGTGCCAGCAGTTTCGATAATTCACCCCTCCACTTT. Its protein product is CASSFDNSPLHF.

The chain uses TRBV4-3 and TRBJ2-7; tentatively, D is TRBD1 (6 bases). CDR1 LGHNA and CDR2 YSLEER come from the germline V gene. The CDR3 contains 16 residues. The V end was cut by 2 bases, the J end by 0 bases, with 14 bases between. CDR3 region: CASSQTGIGSSYEQYF. CDR3 coding DNA: TGCGCCAGCAGCCAAACAGGGATCGGTAGCTCCTACGAGCAGTACTTC.

This chain connects TRBV3-1 (or the pseudogene TRBV3-2) to TRBJ1-6; TRBD1 matches 7 bases. The CDR3 has 14 residues. Germline trimming cut 1 base from V and 10 bases from J; bases unmatched to any gene: 4. Looked up from germline, CDR1 is LGHDT and CDR2 is YNNKEL (reference sequence). The CDR3 bases are TGTGCCAGCAGCCAAGTTACAGGGGAATCACCCCTCCACTTT. Its translation: CASSQVTGESPLHF.

The gene calls are TRBV30 and TRBJ1-1; tentative D call: TRBD1 (5 bases). This CDR3 region has 13 residues. Germline V CDR1 and CDR2: GTSNPN, SVGIG (reference sequence). Trimming left V 3 bases short and J 5 bases short, with 13 bases between. The CDR3 DNA reads TGTGCCTGGAGCCGTCAGGGAAGAACTGAAGCTTTCTTT. As protein: CAWSRQGRTEAFF.

The chain employs TRBV6-4 and TRBJ2-1; 7 bases line up with TRBD1. Trimming took 5 bases from V and 6 from J; bases not matched to a gene: 7. Germline V CDR1 and CDR2: MRHNA, SNTAGT. The CDR3 contains 14 residues. CDR3 region: CASSRLGTVNEQFF. CDR3 nucleotides: TGTGCCAGCAGTCGACTCGGGACAGTCAATGAGCAGTTCTTC.

This rearrangement joins TRBV12-3 or TRBV12-4 to TRBJ2-7; 9 bases are a match to TRBD1. The CDR3 is 13 amino acids. With V trimmed by 6 bases and J by 12 bases, 12 bases remained unmatched. CDR3 sequence reads: CASSPGTGYSRYF. DNA of the CDR3: TGTGCCAGCAGCCCCGGGACAGGGTACTCGCGGTACTTC.

V is TRBV2 and J is TRBJ2-1; 8 nucleotides agree with TRBD2. The germline V gene has CDR1 SNHLY and CDR2 FYNNEI. The CDR3 covers 16 residues. Trimming at V came to 5 bases and at J to 2 bases, leaving 8 bases not matched to a gene. CDR3 residues: CASSREGTETYNEQFF. In nucleotides, the CDR3 is TGTGCCAGCAGTCGGGAGGGCACCGAGACCTACAATGAGCAGTTCTTC.

The V gene is TRBV3-1 (or the pseudogene TRBV3-2), the J gene TRBJ1-5, with D possibly TRBD1 on 5 matching bases. CDR1 is LGHDT, CDR2 YNNKEL, per germline (reference sequence). The V end was cut by 4 bases, the J end by 5 bases, with 9 bases between. The CDR3 extends over 13 amino acids. The CDR3 DNA follows: TGTGCCAGCAGCCCGTGGGGGGATCAGCCCCAGCATTTT. Translating gives CASSPWGDQPQHF.

This chain connects TRBV30 to TRBJ1-1; 8 bases are a match to TRBD1. Unmatched junction bases numbered 6, after V lost 4 bases and J lost 8 bases. The CDR3 sequence is 12 residues long. Germline CDR1 reads GTSNPN; CDR2 reads SVGIG (reference sequence). This CDR3 is CAWTPGQAEAFF. DNA of the CDR3: TGTGCCTGGACTCCGGGACAGGCGGAAGCTTTCTTT.

V and J are TRBV19 and TRBJ1-1; D is unresolved. Trimming shortened V by 3 bases and J by 6 bases, and 11 bases separated the two germline ends. The CDR3 totals 13 residues. The V gene's germline CDR1 is LNHDA and CDR2 SQIVND (reference sequence). This chain's CDR3 is CASSMVGGAEAFF. The CDR3 DNA follows: TGTGCCAGTAGTATGGTAGGCGGGGCTGAAGCTTTCTTT. Drawing the rest from reference TRBV19 and TRBJ1-1, the complete variable domain is DGGITQSPKYLFRKEGQNVTLSCEQNLNHDAMYWYRQDPGQGLRLIYYSQIVNDFQKGDIAEGYSVSREKKESFPLTVTSAQKNPTAFYLCASSMVGGAEAFFGQGTRLTVV.

The chain joins TRBV9 to TRBJ2-5; D call uncertain. The CDR3 spans 14 residues. CDR1 and CDR2 (germline): SGDLS, YYNGEE. V lost 0 bases to trimming and J lost 0 bases, with 6 bases between them. In nucleotides, the CDR3 is TGTGCCAGCAGCGTAGGCAGCGACCAAGAGACCCAGTACTTC. Its protein is CASSVGSDQETQYF.

The gene calls are TRBV19 and TRBJ1-6; a possible D gene is TRBD1 (5 bases). This CDR3 contains 16 residues. Trimming pared 6 bases from V and 6 bases from J, leaving 18 bases between. Germline-derived CDR1 and CDR2 are LNHDA and SQIVND (reference sequence). This CDR3 is CASSQEWQGANSPLHF. In DNA form, the CDR3 reads TGTGCCAGTAGCCAAGAATGGCAGGGCGCTAATTCACCCCTCCACTTT.

This chain uses TRBV21-1 with TRBJ2-7; the listed D gene, TRBD2, was not tested against the DNA. TRBV21-1 is a pseudogene locus. The CDR3 contains 18 residues. The CDR3 here is CASPTSTSGGCNSYEQYF. CDR3 bases: TGTGCCAGCCCTACCTCGACTAGCGGGGGGTGTAACTCCTACGAGCAGTACTTC.